Presented here are 22 T cell receptor beta chains from one specimen sequenced in a study of CD8 T cells in ankylosing spondylitis. TCRdb re-derived calls from the 5' RACE reads in MiXCR, one entry per CDR3 protein. The sample records 250,000 to 350,000 distinct CDR3 sequences, around 20% being singletons. Sample: blood, either unsorted or a sorted T cell fraction (not recorded which). The receptors were sampled from a female donor with ankylosing spondylitis or in good health (not recorded which).

The CDR3 is CASSQGVVREGEQYF. The CDR3 bases are TGTGCCAGCAGCCAAGGGGTAGTTCGGGAGGGCGAGCAGTACTTC. The chain links TRBV4-2 to TRBJ2-7; 8 bases match TRBD2. Germline V gene data show CDR1 as LGHNA and CDR2 as YNFKEQ. This CDR3 contains 15 residues. The V segment lost 1 base and the J segment 6 bases; nucleotides outside the gene matches: 8.

The rearrangement uses TRBV7-9 and TRBJ1-1; no clear D gene. The CDR3 length is 15 residues. CDR1 and CDR2 (germline): SEHNR, FQNEAQ (reference sequence). The V end was cut by 6 bases, the J end by 3 bases, with 17 bases between. The CDR3 nucleotides are TGTGCCAGCAGTCTCCAAAGGGTCTCGGACACTGAAGCTTTCTTT. Residues: CASSLQRVSDTEAFF. Full variable domain (outside the CDR3, taken from reference TRBV7-9 and TRBJ1-1): DTGVSQNPRHKITKRGQNVTFRCDPISEHNRLYWYRQTLGQGPEFLTYFQNEAQLEKSRLLSDRFSAERPKGSFSTLEIQRTEQGDSAMYLCASSLQRVSDTEAFFGQGTRLTVV.

This clonotype was seen repeatedly, ten times or more. The V gene is TRBV24-1, the J gene TRBJ2-5, with D perhaps TRBD2 (6 bases). The V end lost 3 bases, the J end lost 5 bases, and 21 bases lay between the germline ends. The CDR3 runs 17 residues. Germline CDR1 KGHDR, CDR2 SFDVKD. The CDR3 sequence is CATSDGGGLNTRETQYF. The CDR3, as DNA: TGTGCCACCAGTGATGGGGGAGGATTGAACACTCGGGAGACCCAGTACTTC.

This clonotype was counted only a few times. This chain joins TRBV20-1 and TRBJ2-5, with D tentatively TRBD1 or TRBD2 (5 bases each). From germline, CDR1 is DFQATT and CDR2 SNEGSKA (reference sequence). The CDR3 consists of 14 residues. Trimming stripped 3 bases from V and 3 bases from J, with 14 bases between. The DNA for the CDR3 is TGCAGTGCTAGTCCACCGGGACGGAAAGAGACCCAGTACTTC. This encodes CSASPPGRKETQYF.

The V and J genes are TRBV20-1 and TRBJ2-1; D may be TRBD2 (6 bases). The CDR3 length is 13 residues. Trimming cost V 5 bases and J 7 bases, with 15 bases left between them. CDR1 is DFQATT and CDR2 is SNEGSKA in the germline V gene (reference sequence). Here the CDR3 reads CSAASTSTNEQFF. CDR3 bases: TGCAGTGCTGCTTCGACTAGTACGAATGAGCAGTTCTTC.

This clonotype has just a few counts. The chain has TRBV13 and TRBJ2-1; the match to TRBD2 covers 7 bases. The CDR3 is 15 residues long. CDR1 PRHDT and CDR2 FYEKMQ come from the germline V gene (reference sequence). With 6 bases clipped from V and 4 bases from J, the junction kept 9 bases outside the gene matches. This CDR3 is CASRRLAAPYNEQFF. CDR3 bases: TGTGCCAGCAGACGTCTAGCGGCCCCTTACAATGAGCAGTTCTTC.

The rearrangement joins TRBV19 to TRBJ2-2; TRBD1 aligns across 7 bases. This CDR3 is built from 13 residues. J lost 4 bases, V lost 4 bases, and 0 bases had no gene match. Germline values: CDR1 LNHDA, CDR2 SQIVND (reference sequence). The CDR3 region is CASSNRGTGELFF. CDR3 DNA sequence: TGTGCCAGTAGTAACAGGGGCACCGGGGAGCTGTTTTTT.

This chain links TRBV7-9 with TRBJ2-5; the D is unclear. Germline V gene data show CDR1 as SEHNR and CDR2 as FQNEAQ (reference sequence). This CDR3 has 14 residues. V was clipped by 0 bases and J by 4 bases, with 9 bases between them. CDR3 bases: TGTGCCAGCAGCTTAGCGGGGAAGGGAGAGACCCAGTACTTC. This codes for CASSLAGKGETQYF.

This clonotype was seen more than once but under ten times. V is TRBV7-8 and J is TRBJ2-7, with D possibly matching TRBD2 (6 bases). Germline CDR1 reads SGHVS; CDR2 reads FQNEAQ. V was pared by 0 bases and J by 4 bases, with 16 bases between. This CDR3 spans 16 amino acids. The DNA for the CDR3 is TGTGCCAGCAGCTTAGCGTGGGGGGAGAGGACATACGAGCAGTACTTC. Its protein product is CASSLAWGERTYEQYF.

This clonotype was recorded at least ten times. The chain links TRBV5-1 to TRBJ2-7; D not resolved. V gave up 5 bases and J gave up 4 bases, with 13 bases separating them. The CDR3 has 13 amino acids. The germline gives CDR1 SGHRS, CDR2 YFSETQ. The chain's CDR3 is CASSFDIGYEQYF. CDR3 in DNA: TGCGCCAGCAGTTTTGACATAGGATACGAGCAGTACTTC.

The table lists this clonotype with many counts. Here the CDR3 reads CSARGLLYNEQFF. CDR3 nucleotide sequence: TGCAGTGCTAGAGGTCTGCTGTACAATGAGCAGTTCTTC. The chain joins TRBV20-1 to TRBJ2-1, with D unresolved. Germline CDR1 reads DFQATT; CDR2 reads SNEGSKA (reference sequence). This CDR3 spans 13 amino acids. The ends were cut back, 1 base at V and 4 bases at J, with 8 bases in the middle.

This chain links TRBV20-1 with TRBJ2-7, with 8 bases that match TRBD1. V was clipped by 6 bases and J by 9 bases; unmatched bases: 13. The V gene's germline CDR1 is DFQATT and CDR2 SNEGSKA (reference sequence). CDR3 length equals 13 residues. The CDR3 protein is CSALRETGDGQYF. Here the CDR3 DNA reads TGCAGTGCCCTTAGAGAGACAGGGGACGGGCAGTACTTC.

This rearrangement joins TRBV9 to TRBJ2-1, with 9 bases matching TRBD2. J lost 8 bases, V lost 0 bases, and 9 bases had no gene match. There are 16 residues in the CDR3. The germline V gene has CDR1 SGDLS and CDR2 YYNGEE. CDR3 region: CASSVVLGGGRDEQFF. The CDR3 region has the DNA TGTGCCAGCAGCGTAGTGCTCGGAGGCGGGAGGGATGAGCAGTTCTTC.

The chain carries TRBV6-1 and TRBJ1-2; the D gene is possibly TRBD1 (5 bases). Germline V lookup: CDR1 MNHNS, CDR2 SASEGT. V was shortened by 5 bases and J by 7 bases, with 14 bases between the two germline ends. The CDR3 has 13 residues. CDR3: CASSRDSRIGYTF. CDR3 bases: TGTGCCAGCAGTCGGGACTCCCGAATTGGCTACACCTTC.

The chain carries TRBV7-2 and TRBJ2-7; TRBD2 matches 8 bases. CDR3 length: 15 amino acids. With V trimmed by 4 bases and J by 4 bases, 9 bases remained unmatched. The germline gives CDR1 SGHTA, CDR2 FQGNSA. The CDR3 spells CASSSRGGRLYEQYF. The CDR3 nucleotides are TGTGCCAGCAGCTCACGGGGGGGACGACTATACGAGCAGTACTTC.

The V call is TRBV25-1, the J call TRBJ1-1; 7 nucleotides line up with TRBD1. The CDR3 is 14 residues long. Per the germline V gene, CDR1 is MGHDK and CDR2 is SYGVNS. With 4 bases clipped from V and 7 bases from J, the junction kept 9 bases outside the gene matches. Here the CDR3 DNA reads TGTGCCAGCAGTGCTCTGACAGGGCGGGATGAAGCTTTCTTT. Residues: CASSALTGRDEAFF.

The CDR3 here is CASTYGMGGIQETQYF. The CDR3, as DNA: TGTGCCAGCACCTACGGTATGGGAGGTATCCAAGAGACCCAGTACTTC. The V and J genes are TRBV12-3 or TRBV12-4 and TRBJ2-5; possibly TRBD2 for D (6 bases). The CDR3 is made up of 16 amino acids. V lost 7 bases to trimming and J lost 1 base, with 19 bases between them.

This clonotype was seen a handful of times. This chain links TRBV12-3 or TRBV12-4 with TRBJ1-2; possible D gene TRBD1, 5 bases. Trimming stripped 6 bases from V and 1 base from J, with 18 bases between. CDR3 size: 16 residues. The CDR3, as DNA: TGTGCCAGCAGCGACTCTTACAGGAGGGGTAACTATGGCTACACCTTC. Amino acid sequence: CASSDSYRRGNYGYTF.

This clonotype was seen a few times. The rearrangement uses TRBV29-1 and TRBJ1-2, with D tentatively TRBD1 (6 bases). CDR1 SQVTM and CDR2 ANQGSEA come from the germline V gene. V was clipped by 7 bases and J by 8 bases, with 14 bases between them. This CDR3 is built from 11 residues. CDR3 DNA sequence: TGCAGCGCTGGGGGGGGCGTAGGCTACACCTTC. Residues: CSAGGGVGYTF.

The chain is built from TRBV20-1 and TRBJ1-2, with D possibly TRBD1 on 6 matching bases. Germline V gene sequence: CDR1 DFQATT, CDR2 SNEGSKA (reference sequence). The CDR3 covers 12 residues. The CDR3 loop is CTMGQPNYGYTF. The CDR3 DNA sequence: TGCACAATGGGACAACCTAACTATGGCTACACCTTC.

The rearrangement uses TRBV9 and TRBJ1-3; D is unresolved. V was pared by 3 bases and J by 0 bases, with 4 bases between. Germline V gene lookup returns CDR1 SGDLS and CDR2 YYNGEE. The CDR3 consists of 13 residues. The CDR3 nucleotides are TGTGCCAGCAGCGACCGCTCTGGAAACACCATATATTTT. This sequence encodes CASSDRSGNTIYF.

This clonotype turned up a few times. This rearrangement joins TRBV4-2 to TRBJ2-5, with 7 bases lining up with TRBD2. The J segment lost 1 base and the V segment lost 1 base, leaving 9 bases of the junction unmatched. This CDR3 is 17 amino acids long. CDR1 is LGHNA, CDR2 YNFKEQ, per germline. The CDR3: CASSQVTGGGLQETQYF. DNA for the CDR3: TGTGCCAGCAGCCAAGTGACTGGGGGGGGACTCCAAGAGACCCAGTACTTC.